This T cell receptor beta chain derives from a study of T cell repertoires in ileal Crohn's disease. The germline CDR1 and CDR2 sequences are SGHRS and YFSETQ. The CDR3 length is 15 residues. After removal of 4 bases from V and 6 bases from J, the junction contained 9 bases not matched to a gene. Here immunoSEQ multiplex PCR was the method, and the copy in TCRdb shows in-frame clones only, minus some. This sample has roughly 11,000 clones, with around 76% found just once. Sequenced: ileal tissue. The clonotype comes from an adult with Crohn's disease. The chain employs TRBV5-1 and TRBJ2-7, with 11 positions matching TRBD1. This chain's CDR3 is CASSRGQGVSAEQYF. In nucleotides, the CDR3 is TGCGCCAGCAGCAGGGGACAGGGGGTTAGTGCCGAGCAGTACTTC.